The 10 T cell receptor beta chains below were found in one sample sequenced in a study of OX40 agonist ivuxolimab in advanced cancers. Profiled with immunoSEQ multiplex PCR; TCRdb holds only in-frame clones, not every one. The sample includes around 66,000 clones, approximately 91% of them seen just once. Sequenced here: CD4+ or CD8+ T cells sorted from blood, sampled in a trial of the OX40 agonist ivuxolimab. These receptors all come from an adult with an advanced solid tumor such as melanoma, head and neck, liver or kidney cancer.

This chain connects TRBV5-8 to TRBJ1-1; D gene uncertain. This CDR3 has 13 amino acids. Deletions cut 1 base from V and 5 bases from J, with 9 bases between. Germline CDR1 reads SGHTS; CDR2 reads YDEGEE. The CDR3 DNA follows: TGTGCCAGCAGCTTGATGCTGGGGACTGAAGCTTTCTTT. This encodes CASSLMLGTEAFF. Drawing the rest from reference TRBV5-8 and TRBJ1-1, the complete variable domain is EAGVTQSPTHLIKTRGQQATLRCSPISGHTSVYWYQQALGLGLQFLLWYDEGEERNRGNFPPRFSGRQFPNYSSELNVNALELEDSALYLCASSLMLGTEAFFGQGTRLTVV.

This rearrangement joins TRBV7-9 to TRBJ2-3; D gene ambiguous. Germline-derived CDR1 and CDR2 are SEHNR and FQNEAQ (reference sequence). V was pared by 5 bases and J by 5 bases, with 2 bases between. This CDR3 contains 10 residues. The CDR3: CASSQDTQYF. The CDR3 coding sequence is TGTGCCAGCAGCCAAGATACGCAGTATTTT.

The V and J genes are TRBV11-3 and TRBJ2-1; D possibly uses TRBD1 or TRBD2 (5 bases each). Deletions cut 5 bases from V and 2 bases from J, with 13 bases between. The CDR3 consists of 15 residues. The V gene's germline CDR1 is SGHNT and CDR2 YENEEA. CDR3 sequence: CASSPYGDAYNEQFF. The CDR3 bases are TGTGCCAGCAGCCCGTACGGGGACGCCTACAATGAGCAGTTCTTC.

The table lists this clone with a count of one. This chain joins TRBV5-6 and TRBJ1-5; D not certain. The CDR3 totals 16 residues. V was clipped by 0 bases and J by 0 bases, with 10 bases between them. Germline CDR1 SGHDT, CDR2 YYEEEE. The CDR3 region is CASSLAQPYSNQPQHF. The DNA for the CDR3 is TGTGCCAGCAGCTTGGCCCAACCTTATAGCAATCAGCCCCAGCATTTT.

The chain recombines TRBV9 with TRBJ2-1; 7 bases are a match to TRBD2. J lost 9 bases, V lost 2 bases, and 5 bases had no gene match. Germline CDR1 is SGDLS and CDR2 is YYNGEE. This CDR3 contains 13 residues. This CDR3 is CASSVFRGGEQFF. The CDR3 DNA is TGTGCCAGCAGCGTTTTCCGCGGGGGTGAGCAGTTCTTC.

V and J are TRBV29-1 and TRBJ2-7; 9 bases agree with TRBD2. The junction had 5 bases not matched to a gene; V was cut back by 2 bases and J by 6 bases. This CDR3 contains 13 residues. Per germline, CDR1 SQVTM and CDR2 ANQGSEA. This CDR3 reads CSVESSGDREQYF. Here the CDR3 DNA reads TGCAGCGTTGAATCTAGCGGGGATCGCGAGCAGTACTTC.

V usage is TRBV27 and J usage is TRBJ2-3; the D gene is possibly TRBD2 (5 bases). Germline loops: CDR1 MNHEY, CDR2 SMNVEV (reference sequence). V lost 5 bases to trimming and J lost 2 bases, with 17 bases between them. This CDR3 is 16 amino acids long. The CDR3 sequence is CASSPAGVVNTDTQYF. CDR3 in DNA: TGTGCCAGCAGTCCCGCCGGGGTGGTAAACACAGATACGCAGTATTTT.

The chain uses TRBV5-4 and TRBJ2-5, with D maybe TRBD2 (5 bases). V lost 9 bases and J lost 0, with 12 bases in between. There are 13 residues in the CDR3. CDR1 SGHNT and CDR2 YYREEE come from the germline V gene (reference sequence). CDR3 sequence reads: CATIGADQETQYF. For the CDR3, the DNA is TGTGCCACCATCGGAGCGGACCAAGAGACCCAGTACTTC.

DNA for the CDR3: TGCGCCAGCAGCTTCCGAATCGCGGCAGATACGCAGTATTTT. It encodes CASSFRIAADTQYF. The chain has TRBV5-1 and TRBJ2-3, with D uncertain. This CDR3 contains 14 residues. Germline-derived CDR1 and CDR2 are SGHRS and YFSETQ. The V end lost 2 bases, the J end lost 4 bases, and 11 bases lay between the germline ends.

The rearrangement uses TRBV28 and TRBJ1-1; the D is unclear. CDR3 length equals 15 residues. Deletions cut 3 bases from V and 2 bases from J, with 13 bases between. Germline values: CDR1 MDHEN, CDR2 SYDVKM. The CDR3 DNA reads as TGTGCCAGCAGTTTTTGGAGAGCACACAACACTGAAGCTTTCTTT. It is translated as CASSFWRAHNTEAFF.